This TCR beta chain was retrieved from a study of shared clonotypes between healthy human individuals. This CDR3 is 12 amino acids long. Per the germline V gene, CDR1 is SGHRS and CDR2 is YFSETQ. Trimming left V 5 bases short and J 1 base short, with 7 bases between. Sequencing used immunoSEQ multiplex PCR; TCRdb keeps in-frame clones, though not all of them. The profile covers roughly 2,500,000 clones, with roughly 93% appearing a single time and approximately 0.36% taken by the ten largest. CD4+ cell separation produced CD45RA+ naive and CD45RA-negative memory subsets. Sequenced material: naive CD4+ T cells from PBMCs. Subset here: CD45RA+ positively selected. V gene TRBV5-1 combines with J gene TRBJ2-7; D is ambiguous. This sequence was found in a man aged 18 to 30 in good health. Some clones in this sample may be carry-over from other donors' samples. The CDR3 is CASREVSYEQYF. CDR3 DNA sequence: TGCGCCAGCAGAGAGGTGTCCTACGAGCAGTACTTC.